A single count supports the clone carrying this T cell receptor (beta chain). The sample belongs to a study of blood T cell repertoires in COVID-19. About the study: The United States, Italy and Spain provided the acute and convalescent COVID-19 samples.

Under the authors' procedure: Nucleated cell number was recorded as an estimate derived from reference gene primer amplification. Some clones are missing from TCRdb's copy, which holds only in-frame ones; the method was immunoSEQ multiplex PCR. V and J calls and clone size are as listed in that table; D and trimming were resolved from the DNA. The sample includes 100,000 to 150,000 clones, roughly 90% seen only once; the top ten take roughly 2.1%. With V trimmed by 3 bases and J by 5 bases, 9 bases remained unmatched. CDR1 and CDR2 from the germline V gene are LNHDA and SQIVND (reference sequence). There are 16 residues in the CDR3.

The V and J genes are TRBV19 and TRBJ2-1; TRBD2 agrees at 8 bases. The clonotype was recovered from a man aged 65 to 85 with active COVID-19. Sequencing used peripheral blood. CDR3 protein: CASSIPTGGGHNEQFF. CDR3 in DNA: TGTGCCAGTAGTATTCCGACGGGAGGGGGGCACAATGAGCAGTTCTTC. The entire variable domain, with the rest obtained from reference TRBV19 and TRBJ2-1, is as follows: DGGITQSPKYLFRKEGQNVTLSCEQNLNHDAMYWYRQDPGQGLRLIYYSQIVNDFQKGDIAEGYSVSREKKESFPLTVTSAQKNPTAFYLCASSIPTGGGHNEQFFGPGTRLTVL.